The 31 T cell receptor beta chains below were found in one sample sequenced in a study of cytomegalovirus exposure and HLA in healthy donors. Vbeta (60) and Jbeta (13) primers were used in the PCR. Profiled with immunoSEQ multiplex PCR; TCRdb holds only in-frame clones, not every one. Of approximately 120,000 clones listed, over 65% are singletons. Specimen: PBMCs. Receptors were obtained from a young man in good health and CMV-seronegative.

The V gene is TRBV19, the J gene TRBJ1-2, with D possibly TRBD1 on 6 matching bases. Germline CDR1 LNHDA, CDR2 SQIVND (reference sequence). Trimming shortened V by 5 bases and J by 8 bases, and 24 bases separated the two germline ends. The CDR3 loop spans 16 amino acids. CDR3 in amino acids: CASSSVEGGRIEGYTF. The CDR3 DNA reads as TGTGCCAGTAGTTCCGTCGAAGGGGGACGAATTGAGGGCTACACCTTC.

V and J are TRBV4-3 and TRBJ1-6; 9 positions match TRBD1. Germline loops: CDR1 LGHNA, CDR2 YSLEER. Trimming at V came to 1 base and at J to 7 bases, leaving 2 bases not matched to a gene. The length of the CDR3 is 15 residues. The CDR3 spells CASSQGTGENSPLHF. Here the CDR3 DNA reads TGCGCCAGCAGCCAAGGGACAGGGGAAAATTCACCCCTCCACTTT.

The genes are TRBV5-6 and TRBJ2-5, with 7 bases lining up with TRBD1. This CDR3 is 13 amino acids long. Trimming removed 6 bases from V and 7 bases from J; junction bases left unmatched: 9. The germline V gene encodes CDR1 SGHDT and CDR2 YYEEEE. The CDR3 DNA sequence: TGTGCCAGCACCCGGGACAGCCAGGGGACCCAGTACTTC. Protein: CASTRDSQGTQYF.

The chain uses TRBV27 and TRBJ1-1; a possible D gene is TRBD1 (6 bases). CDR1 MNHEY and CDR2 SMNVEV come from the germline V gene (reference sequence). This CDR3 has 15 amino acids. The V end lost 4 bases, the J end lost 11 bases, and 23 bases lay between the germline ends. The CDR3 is CASSSLAGVGGEAFF. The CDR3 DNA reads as TGTGCCAGCAGTTCCCTGGCAGGGGTGGGGGGGGAGGCTTTCTTT.

Here the CDR3 DNA reads TGCGCCAGCAGCAGTCTAAGCGGGGGGGCAGATACGCAGTATTTT. Amino acids: CASSSLSGGADTQYF. The chain carries TRBV5-1 and TRBJ2-3; TRBD2 agrees at 10 bases. Germline values: CDR1 SGHRS, CDR2 YFSETQ. V lost 4 bases to trimming and J lost 4 bases; unmatched junction nucleotides: 6. This CDR3 comprises 15 residues.

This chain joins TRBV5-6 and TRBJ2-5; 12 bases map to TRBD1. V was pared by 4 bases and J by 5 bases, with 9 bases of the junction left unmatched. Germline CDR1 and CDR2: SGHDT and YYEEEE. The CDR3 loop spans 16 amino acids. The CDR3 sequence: CASSGPGQGAEETQYF. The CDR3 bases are TGTGCCAGCAGCGGCCCGGGACAGGGGGCGGAGGAGACCCAGTACTTC.

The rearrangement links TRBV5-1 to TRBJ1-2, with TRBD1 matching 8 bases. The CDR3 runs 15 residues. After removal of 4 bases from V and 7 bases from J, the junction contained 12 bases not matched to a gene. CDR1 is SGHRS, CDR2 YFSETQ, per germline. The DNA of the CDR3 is TGCGCCAGCAGCGGGGCAGGGGGCGGGTTCGGTGGCTACACCTTC. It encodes CASSGAGGGFGGYTF. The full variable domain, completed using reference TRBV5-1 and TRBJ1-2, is KAGVTQTPRYLIKTRGQQVTLSCSPISGHRSVSWYQQTPGQGLQFLFEYFSETQRNKGNFPGRFSGRQFSNSRSEMNVSTLELGDSALYLCASSGAGGGFGGYTFGSGTRLTVV.

CDR3 protein: CASEGQVFEKLFF. The CDR3 DNA follows: TGTGCCAGCGAGGGACAGGTTTTCGAAAAACTGTTTTTT. This chain uses TRBV6-1 with TRBJ1-4; 8 bases map to TRBD1. Per the germline V gene, CDR1 is MNHNS and CDR2 is SASEGT. J lost 8 bases, V lost 8 bases, and 7 bases had no gene match. The CDR3 totals 13 residues.

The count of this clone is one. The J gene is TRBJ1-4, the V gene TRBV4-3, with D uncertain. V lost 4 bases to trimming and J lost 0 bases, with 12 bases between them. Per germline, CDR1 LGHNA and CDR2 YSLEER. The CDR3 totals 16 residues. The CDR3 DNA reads TGCGCCAGCAGCCGTAAGCACAGAACAACTAATGAAAAACTGTTTTTT. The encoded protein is CASSRKHRTTNEKLFF.

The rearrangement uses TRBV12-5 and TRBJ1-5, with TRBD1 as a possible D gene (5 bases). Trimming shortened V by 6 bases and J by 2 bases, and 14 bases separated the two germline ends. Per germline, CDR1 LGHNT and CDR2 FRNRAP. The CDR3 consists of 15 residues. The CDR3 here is CASGPQGKGNQPQHF. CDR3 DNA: TGTGCTAGTGGGCCCCAGGGTAAGGGCAATCAGCCCCAGCATTTT.

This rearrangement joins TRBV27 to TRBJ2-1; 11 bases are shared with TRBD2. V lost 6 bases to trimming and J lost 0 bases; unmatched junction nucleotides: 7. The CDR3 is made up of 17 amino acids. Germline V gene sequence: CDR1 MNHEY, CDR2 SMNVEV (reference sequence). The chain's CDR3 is CASSLRLAGLSYNEQFF. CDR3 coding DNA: TGTGCCAGCAGCCTCCGACTAGCGGGGCTCTCCTACAATGAGCAGTTCTTC.

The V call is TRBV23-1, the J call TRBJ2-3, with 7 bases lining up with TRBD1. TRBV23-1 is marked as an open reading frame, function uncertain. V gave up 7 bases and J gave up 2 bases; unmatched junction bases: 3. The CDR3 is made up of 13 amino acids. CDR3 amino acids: CASTTGPTDTQYF. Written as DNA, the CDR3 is TGCGCCAGCACGACAGGGCCCACAGATACGCAGTATTTT.

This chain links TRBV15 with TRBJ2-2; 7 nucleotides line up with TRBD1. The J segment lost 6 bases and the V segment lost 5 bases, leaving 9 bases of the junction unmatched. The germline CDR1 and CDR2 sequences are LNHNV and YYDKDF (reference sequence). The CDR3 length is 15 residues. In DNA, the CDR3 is TGTGCCACCAGCCTAGAAAGGGGGCGCCCCGGGGAGCTGTTTTTT. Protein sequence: CATSLERGRPGELFF.

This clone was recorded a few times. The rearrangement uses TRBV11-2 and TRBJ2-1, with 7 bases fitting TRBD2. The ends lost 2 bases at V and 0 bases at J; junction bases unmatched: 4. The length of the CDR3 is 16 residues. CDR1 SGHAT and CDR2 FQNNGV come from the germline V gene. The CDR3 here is CASSLYGGGSYNEQFF. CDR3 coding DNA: TGTGCCAGCAGCTTATACGGCGGGGGCTCCTACAATGAGCAGTTCTTC. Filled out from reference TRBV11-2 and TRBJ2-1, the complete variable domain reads EAGVAQSPRYKIIEKRQSVAFWCNPISGHATLYWYQQILGQGPKLLIQFQNNGVVDDSQLPKDRFSAERLKGVDSTLKIQPAKLEDSAVYLCASSLYGGGSYNEQFFGPGTRLTVL.

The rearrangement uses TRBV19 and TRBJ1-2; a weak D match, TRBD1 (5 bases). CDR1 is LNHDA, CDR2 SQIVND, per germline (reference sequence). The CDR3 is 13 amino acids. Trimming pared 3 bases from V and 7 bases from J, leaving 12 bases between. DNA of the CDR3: TGTGCCAGTAGTATCTGGGTTCAGGGTGGCTACACCTTC. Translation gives CASSIWVQGGYTF.

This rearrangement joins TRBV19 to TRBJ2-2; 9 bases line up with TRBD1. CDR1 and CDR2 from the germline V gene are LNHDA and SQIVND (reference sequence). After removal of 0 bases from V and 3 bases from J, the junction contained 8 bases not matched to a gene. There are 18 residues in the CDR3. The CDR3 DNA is TGTGCCAGTAGTATAGAAACGTGGGACAGGGATTACACCGGGGAGCTGTTTTTT. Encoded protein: CASSIETWDRDYTGELFF. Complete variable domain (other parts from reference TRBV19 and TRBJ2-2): DGGITQSPKYLFRKEGQNVTLSCEQNLNHDAMYWYRQDPGQGLRLIYYSQIVNDFQKGDIAEGYSVSREKKESFPLTVTSAQKNPTAFYLCASSIETWDRDYTGELFFGEGSRLTVL.

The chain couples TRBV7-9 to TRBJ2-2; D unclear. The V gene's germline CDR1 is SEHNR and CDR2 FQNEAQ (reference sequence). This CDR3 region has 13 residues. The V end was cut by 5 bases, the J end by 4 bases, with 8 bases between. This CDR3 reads CASSLTGTGELFF. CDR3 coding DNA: TGTGCCAGCAGCCTAACGGGCACCGGGGAGCTGTTTTTT.

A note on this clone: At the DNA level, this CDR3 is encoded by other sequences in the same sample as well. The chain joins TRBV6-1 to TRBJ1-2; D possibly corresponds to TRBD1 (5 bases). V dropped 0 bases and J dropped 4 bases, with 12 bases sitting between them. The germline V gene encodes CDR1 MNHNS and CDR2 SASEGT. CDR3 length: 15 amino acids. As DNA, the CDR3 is TGTGCCAGCAGTGAAGCGCTAGGGGCGAGCTATGGCTACACCTTC. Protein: CASSEALGASYGYTF.

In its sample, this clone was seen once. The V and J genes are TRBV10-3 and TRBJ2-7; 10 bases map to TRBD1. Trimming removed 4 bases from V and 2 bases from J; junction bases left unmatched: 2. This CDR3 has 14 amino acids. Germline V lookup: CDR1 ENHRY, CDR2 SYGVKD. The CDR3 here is CAISVGTGAYEQYF. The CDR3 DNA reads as TGTGCCATCAGTGTAGGGACAGGGGCCTACGAGCAGTACTTC.

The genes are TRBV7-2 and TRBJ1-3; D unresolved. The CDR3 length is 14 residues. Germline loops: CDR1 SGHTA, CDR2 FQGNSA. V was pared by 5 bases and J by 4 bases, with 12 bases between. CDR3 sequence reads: CASSPTRPGNTIYF. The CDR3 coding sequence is TGTGCCAGCAGCCCCACCAGGCCCGGAAACACCATATATTTT.

The CDR3: CASSDRFPNTGELFF. The CDR3 nucleotides are TGTGCCAGCAGCGACAGGTTTCCGAACACCGGGGAGCTGTTTTTT. V gene TRBV4-2 combines with J gene TRBJ2-2, with a weak D call TRBD1 (6 bases). The CDR3 runs 15 residues. Trimming took off 5 bases at V and 0 bases at J, with 10 bases between the two ends. Germline CDR1 is LGHNA and CDR2 is YNFKEQ.

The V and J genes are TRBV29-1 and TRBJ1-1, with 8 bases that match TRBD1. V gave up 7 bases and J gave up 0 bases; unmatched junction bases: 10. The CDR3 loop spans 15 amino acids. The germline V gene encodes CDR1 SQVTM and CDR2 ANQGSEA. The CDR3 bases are TGCAGCGCGCCCGGGACAGGACTAATGAACACTGAAGCTTTCTTT. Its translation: CSAPGTGLMNTEAFF.

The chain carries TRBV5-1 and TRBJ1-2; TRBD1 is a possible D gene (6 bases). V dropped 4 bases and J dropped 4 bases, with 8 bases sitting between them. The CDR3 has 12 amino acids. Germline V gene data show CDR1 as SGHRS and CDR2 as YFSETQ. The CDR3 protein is CASSTGTYGYTF. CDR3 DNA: TGCGCCAGCAGCACAGGGACCTATGGCTACACCTTC. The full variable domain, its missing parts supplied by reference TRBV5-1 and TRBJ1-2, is KAGVTQTPRYLIKTRGQQVTLSCSPISGHRSVSWYQQTPGQGLQFLFEYFSETQRNKGNFPGRFSGRQFSNSRSEMNVSTLELGDSALYLCASSTGTYGYTFGSGTRLTVV.

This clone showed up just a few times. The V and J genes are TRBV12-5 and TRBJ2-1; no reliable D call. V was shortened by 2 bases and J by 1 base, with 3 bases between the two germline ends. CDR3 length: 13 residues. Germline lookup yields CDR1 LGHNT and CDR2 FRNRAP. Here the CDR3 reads CASGLTSYNEQFF. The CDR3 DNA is TGTGCTAGTGGTTTGACTTCCTACAATGAGCAGTTCTTC.

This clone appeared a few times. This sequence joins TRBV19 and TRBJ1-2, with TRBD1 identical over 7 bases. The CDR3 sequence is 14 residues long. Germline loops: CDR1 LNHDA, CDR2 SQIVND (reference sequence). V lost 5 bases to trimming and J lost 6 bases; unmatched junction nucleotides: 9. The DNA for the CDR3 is TGTGCCAGTAGTGTAACAGGGGCTCATCATGGCTACACCTTC. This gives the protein CASSVTGAHHGYTF. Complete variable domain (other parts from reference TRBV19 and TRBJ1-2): DGGITQSPKYLFRKEGQNVTLSCEQNLNHDAMYWYRQDPGQGLRLIYYSQIVNDFQKGDIAEGYSVSREKKESFPLTVTSAQKNPTAFYLCASSVTGAHHGYTFGSGTRLTVV.

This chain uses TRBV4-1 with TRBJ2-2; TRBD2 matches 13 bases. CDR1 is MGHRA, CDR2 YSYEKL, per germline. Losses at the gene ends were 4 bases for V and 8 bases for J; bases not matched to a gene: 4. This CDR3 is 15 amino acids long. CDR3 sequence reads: CASSPGLAGSGELFF. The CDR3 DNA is TGCGCCAGCAGCCCGGGACTAGCGGGGTCTGGGGAGCTGTTTTTT.

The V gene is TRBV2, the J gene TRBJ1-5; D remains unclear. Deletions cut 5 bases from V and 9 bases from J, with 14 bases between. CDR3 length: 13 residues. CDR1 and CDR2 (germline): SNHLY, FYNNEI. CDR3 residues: CASSPGGFRPQHF. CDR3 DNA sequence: TGTGCCAGCAGTCCCGGCGGGTTCAGGCCCCAGCATTTT.

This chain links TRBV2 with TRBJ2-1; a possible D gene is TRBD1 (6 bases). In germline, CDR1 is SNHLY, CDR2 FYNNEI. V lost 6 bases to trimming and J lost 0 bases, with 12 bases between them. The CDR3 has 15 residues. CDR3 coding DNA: TGTGCCAGCAGATGGGACACGAGCTCCTACAATGAGCAGTTCTTC. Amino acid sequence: CASRWDTSSYNEQFF.

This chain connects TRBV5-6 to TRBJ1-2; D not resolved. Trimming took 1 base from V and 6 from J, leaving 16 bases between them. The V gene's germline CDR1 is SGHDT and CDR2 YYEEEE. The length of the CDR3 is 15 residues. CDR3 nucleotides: TGTGCCAGCAGCTTGTGGCAGTCCAAACAACATGGCTACACCTTC. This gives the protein CASSLWQSKQHGYTF.

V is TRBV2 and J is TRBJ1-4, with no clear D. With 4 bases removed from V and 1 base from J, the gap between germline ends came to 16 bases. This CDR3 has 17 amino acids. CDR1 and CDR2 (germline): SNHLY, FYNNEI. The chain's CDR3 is CASSVTGPSGTNEKLFF. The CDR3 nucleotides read TGTGCCAGCAGTGTGACGGGTCCCTCTGGAACTAATGAAAAACTGTTTTTT.

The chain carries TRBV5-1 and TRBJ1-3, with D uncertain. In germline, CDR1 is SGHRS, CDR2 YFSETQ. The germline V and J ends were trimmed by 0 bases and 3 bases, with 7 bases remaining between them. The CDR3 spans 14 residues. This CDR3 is CASSLGQDGNTIYF. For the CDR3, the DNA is TGCGCCAGCAGCTTGGGGCAAGATGGAAACACCATATATTTT.